This entry features one T cell receptor (beta chain) sequence. Only in-frame clones appear in the TCRdb table, and some are missing; sequencing was by immunoSEQ multiplex PCR. The data show more than 40,000 clones, with just over 85% seen just once and roughly 2.9% held by the top ten. This entry belongs to a study of blood T cell repertoires in COVID-19. Study in general: Donors in the United States, Italy and Spain gave samples during acute or convalescent COVID-19.

Germline loops: CDR1 MNHNY, CDR2 SVGAGI (reference sequence). The CDR3 has 16 residues. V was cut by 7 bases and J by 2 bases, with 20 bases left in between. The sequenced material came from peripheral blood. This chain connects TRBV6-6 to TRBJ1-2; no clear D. The clonotype originates from a woman aged 80 or over with acute or convalescent COVID-19. CDR3: CASILGPTPRNYGYTF. Written as DNA, the CDR3 is TGTGCCAGCATTCTAGGCCCCACTCCAAGAAACTATGGCTACACCTTC.